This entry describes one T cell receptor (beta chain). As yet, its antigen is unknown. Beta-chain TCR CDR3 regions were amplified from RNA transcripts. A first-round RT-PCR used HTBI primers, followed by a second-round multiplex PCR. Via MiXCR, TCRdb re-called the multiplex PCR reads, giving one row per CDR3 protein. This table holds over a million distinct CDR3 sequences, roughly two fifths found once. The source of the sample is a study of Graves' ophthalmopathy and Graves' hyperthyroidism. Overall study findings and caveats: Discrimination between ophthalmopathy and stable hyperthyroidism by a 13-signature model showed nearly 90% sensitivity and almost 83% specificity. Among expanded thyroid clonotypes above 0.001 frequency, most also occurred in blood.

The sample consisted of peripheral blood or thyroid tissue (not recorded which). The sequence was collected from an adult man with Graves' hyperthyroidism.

In DNA, the CDR3 is TGTGCCAGCAGTTTCGGGACAGGGGGCACGAACACTGAAGCTTTCTTT. This sequence encodes CASSFGTGGTNTEAFF. This chain links TRBV11-2 with TRBJ1-1, with 12 bases aligning to TRBD1. Germline V gene lookup returns CDR1 SGHAT and CDR2 FQNNGV. The CDR3 loop spans 16 amino acids. V dropped 6 bases and J dropped 1; count of bases not matched to a gene: 6.